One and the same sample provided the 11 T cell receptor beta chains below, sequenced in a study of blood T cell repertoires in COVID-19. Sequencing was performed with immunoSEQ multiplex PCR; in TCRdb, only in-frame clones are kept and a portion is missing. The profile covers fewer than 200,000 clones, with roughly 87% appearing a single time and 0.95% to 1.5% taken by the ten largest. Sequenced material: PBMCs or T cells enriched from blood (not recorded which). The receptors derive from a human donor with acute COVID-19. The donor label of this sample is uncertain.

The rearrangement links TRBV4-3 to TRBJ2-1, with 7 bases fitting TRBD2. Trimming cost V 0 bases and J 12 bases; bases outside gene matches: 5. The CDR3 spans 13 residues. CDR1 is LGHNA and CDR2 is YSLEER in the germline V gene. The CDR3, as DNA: TGCGCCAGCAGCCAAGATCCGGGGGGTCGGCAGTTCTTC. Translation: CASSQDPGGRQFF.

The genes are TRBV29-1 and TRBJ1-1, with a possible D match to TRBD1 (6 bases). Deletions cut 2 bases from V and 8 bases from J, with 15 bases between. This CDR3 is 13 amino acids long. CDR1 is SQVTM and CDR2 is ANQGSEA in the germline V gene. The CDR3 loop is CSVEYRGGLEAFF. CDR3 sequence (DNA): TGCAGCGTTGAATATAGGGGGGGATTGGAAGCTTTCTTT.

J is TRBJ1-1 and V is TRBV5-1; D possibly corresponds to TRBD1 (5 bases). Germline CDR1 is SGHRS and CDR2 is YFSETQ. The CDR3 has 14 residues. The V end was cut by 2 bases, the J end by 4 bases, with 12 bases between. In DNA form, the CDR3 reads TGCGCCAGCAGCTTATCGGGGGGGAGCACTGAAGCTTTCTTT. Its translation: CASSLSGGSTEAFF.

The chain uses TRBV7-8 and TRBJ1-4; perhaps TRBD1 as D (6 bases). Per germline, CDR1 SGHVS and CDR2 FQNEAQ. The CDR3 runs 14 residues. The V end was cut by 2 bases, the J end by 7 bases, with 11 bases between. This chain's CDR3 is CASSLFGQSEKLFF. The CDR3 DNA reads TGTGCCAGCAGCTTATTCGGACAGAGTGAAAAACTGTTTTTT.

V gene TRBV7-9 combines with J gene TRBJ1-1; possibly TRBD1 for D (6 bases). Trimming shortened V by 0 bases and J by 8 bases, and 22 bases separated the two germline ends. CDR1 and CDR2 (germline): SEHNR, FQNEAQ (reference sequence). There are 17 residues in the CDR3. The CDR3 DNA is TGTGCCAGCAGCTTAGCGTTGCAGGGGATTCCGGCCGACGAAGCTTTCTTT. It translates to CASSLALQGIPADEAFF.

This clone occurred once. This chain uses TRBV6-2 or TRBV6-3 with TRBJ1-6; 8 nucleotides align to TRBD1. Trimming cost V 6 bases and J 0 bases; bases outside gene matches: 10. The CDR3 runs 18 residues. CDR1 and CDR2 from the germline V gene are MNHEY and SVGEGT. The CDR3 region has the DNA TGTGCCAGCAGCCACCCTCGACAGGGGAACTCCTATAATTCACCCCTCCACTTT. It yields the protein CASSHPRQGNSYNSPLHF.

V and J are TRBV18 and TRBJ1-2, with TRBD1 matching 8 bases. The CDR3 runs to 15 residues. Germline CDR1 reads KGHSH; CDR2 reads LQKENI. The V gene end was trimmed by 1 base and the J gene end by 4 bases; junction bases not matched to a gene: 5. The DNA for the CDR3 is TGTGCCAGCTCACCACAGACAGGGGATTCCTATGGCTACACCTTC. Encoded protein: CASSPQTGDSYGYTF.

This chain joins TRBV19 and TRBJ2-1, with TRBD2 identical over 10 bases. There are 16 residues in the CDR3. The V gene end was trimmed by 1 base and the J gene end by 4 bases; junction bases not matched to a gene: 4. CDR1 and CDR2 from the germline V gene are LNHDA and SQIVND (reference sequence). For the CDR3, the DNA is TGTGCCAGTAGTATAGCGGCTAGCGGGGGATACAATGAGCAGTTCTTC. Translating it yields CASSIAASGGYNEQFF.

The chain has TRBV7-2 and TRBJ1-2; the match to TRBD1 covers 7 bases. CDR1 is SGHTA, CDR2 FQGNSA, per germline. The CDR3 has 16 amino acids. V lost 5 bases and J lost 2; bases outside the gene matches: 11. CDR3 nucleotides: TGTGCCAGCAGCCCGATGACAGGGACTCTAAACTATGGCTACACCTTC. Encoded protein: CASSPMTGTLNYGYTF.

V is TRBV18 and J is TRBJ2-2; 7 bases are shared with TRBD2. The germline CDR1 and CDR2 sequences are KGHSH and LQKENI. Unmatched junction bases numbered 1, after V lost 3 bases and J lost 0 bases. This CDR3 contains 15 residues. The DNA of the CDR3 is TGTGCCAGCTCACCCGCGGGGGCGAACACCGGGGAGCTGTTTTTT. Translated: CASSPAGANTGELFF.

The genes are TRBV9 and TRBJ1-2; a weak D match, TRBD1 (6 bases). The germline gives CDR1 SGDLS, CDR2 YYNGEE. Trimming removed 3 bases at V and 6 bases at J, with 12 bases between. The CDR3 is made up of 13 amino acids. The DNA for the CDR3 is TGTGCCAGCAGCGCTCGCACAGGGAATGGCTACACCTTC. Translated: CASSARTGNGYTF.